Presented here are 26 T cell receptor beta chains from one specimen sequenced in a study of blood T cell repertoires in COVID-19. Sequencing was performed with immunoSEQ multiplex PCR; in TCRdb, only in-frame clones are kept and a portion is missing. The sample comprises about 180,000 clones, roughly 77% of which are singletons, and roughly 10% rests with the top ten. Sample: peripheral blood. All receptors derive from a woman over 75 with COVID-19, enrolled during active disease.

The rearrangement links TRBV2 to TRBJ2-3, with 7 bases aligning to TRBD1. This CDR3 has 14 amino acids. Germline CDR1 is SNHLY and CDR2 is FYNNEI. V shed 5 bases, J shed 2 bases, and the junction held 4 bases outside the gene matches. The CDR3 here is CASSLQGNTDTQYF. The CDR3, as DNA: TGTGCCAGCAGTTTACAGGGGAACACAGATACGCAGTATTTT.

V and J are TRBV19 and TRBJ1-2; D uncertain. This CDR3 spans 17 amino acids. Germline V gene data show CDR1 as LNHDA and CDR2 as SQIVND (reference sequence). The V end lost 5 bases, the J end lost 3 bases, and 22 bases lay between the germline ends. CDR3: CASSSPRLQRTDYGYTF. CDR3 bases: TGTGCCAGTAGTTCCCCCCGACTGCAGAGAACCGACTATGGCTACACCTTC.

The chain combines TRBV5-6 with TRBJ1-1, with a tentative D call TRBD1 (5 bases). Deletions cut 0 bases from V and 13 bases from J, with 16 bases between. This CDR3 has 13 amino acids. Germline V CDR1 and CDR2: SGHDT, YYEEEE. The CDR3 protein is CASSLAGPIGVFF. CDR3 bases: TGTGCCAGCAGCTTGGCCGGGCCAATAGGGGTTTTCTTT.

The V call is TRBV29-1, the J call TRBJ2-7; D not resolved. In germline, CDR1 is SQVTM, CDR2 ANQGSEA. CDR3 length: 10 residues. This chain's CDR3 is CPLQVYEQYF. The CDR3 nucleotides are TGCCCCCTTCAGGTCTACGAGCAGTACTTC.

V gene TRBV19 combines with J gene TRBJ2-2, with D possibly TRBD1 on 6 matching bases. Germline-derived CDR1 and CDR2 are LNHDA and SQIVND (reference sequence). This CDR3 has 16 amino acids. Trimming removed 2 bases from V and 1 base from J, with 11 bases in between. CDR3 coding DNA: TGTGCCAGTAGTATAACCGACAGGAGGAACACCGGGGAGCTGTTTTTT. This gives the protein CASSITDRRNTGELFF.

This chain links TRBV14 with TRBJ2-5; possibly TRBD2 for D (6 bases). CDR3 length: 13 residues. Germline V CDR1 and CDR2: SGHDN, FVKESK. V dropped 6 bases and J dropped 4 bases, with 12 bases sitting between them. The CDR3 spells CASRLAGLETQYF. The CDR3 DNA reads TGTGCCAGCAGACTAGCAGGTTTAGAGACCCAGTACTTC.

This clone was recorded a few times. The chain employs TRBV19 and TRBJ1-2; 8 nucleotides align to TRBD1. The trim removed 7 bases at V and 7 bases at J, leaving 8 bases unmatched. Germline V gene data show CDR1 as LNHDA and CDR2 as SQIVND (reference sequence). The CDR3 covers 13 residues. CDR3 in amino acids: CASIPTGVGGYTF. Here the CDR3 DNA reads TGTGCCAGTATCCCGACAGGGGTGGGTGGCTACACCTTC.

V is TRBV2 and J is TRBJ2-7; 9 bases line up with TRBD1. This CDR3 region has 13 residues. The trim removed 3 bases at V and 6 bases at J, leaving 3 bases unmatched. Germline values: CDR1 SNHLY, CDR2 FYNNEI. CDR3 amino acids: CASSEGTGSEQYF. The CDR3 DNA is TGTGCCAGCAGTGAGGGGACAGGGTCCGAGCAGTACTTC.

V usage is TRBV4-1 and J usage is TRBJ2-1; the match to TRBD1 covers 9 bases. This CDR3 is 17 amino acids long. Germline trimming cut 0 bases from V and 3 bases from J; bases unmatched to any gene: 6. Germline values: CDR1 MGHRA, CDR2 YSYEKL. CDR3 in amino acids: CASSQDPTGGFYNEQFF. The CDR3 bases are TGCGCCAGCAGCCAAGATCCCACAGGGGGCTTCTACAATGAGCAGTTCTTC.

This chain uses TRBV7-8 with TRBJ2-1; 10 nucleotides match TRBD2. CDR3 length: 17 residues. Germline assignment: CDR1 SGHVS and CDR2 FQNEAQ. The V segment lost 5 bases and the J segment 1 base; nucleotides outside the gene matches: 8. The CDR3 DNA sequence: TGTGCCAGCAGCCCGTGGGCGGGACTAGCGTCCTACAATGAGCAGTTCTTC. Translation: CASSPWAGLASYNEQFF.

The chain uses TRBV7-9 and TRBJ1-6; 8 bases are shared with TRBD1. CDR1 and CDR2 from the germline V gene are SEHNR and FQNEAQ (reference sequence). The CDR3 runs to 15 residues. V was clipped by 5 bases and J by 7 bases; unmatched bases: 7. CDR3 DNA: TGTGCCAGCAGCCAGCAGGGGGCGCGAAATTCACCCCTCCACTTT. Its translation: CASSQQGARNSPLHF. Drawing the rest from reference TRBV7-9 and TRBJ1-6, the complete variable domain is DTGVSQNPRHKITKRGQNVTFRCDPISEHNRLYWYRQTLGQGPEFLTYFQNEAQLEKSRLLSDRFSAERPKGSFSTLEIQRTEQGDSAMYLCASSQQGARNSPLHFGNGTRLTVT.

The gene calls are TRBV6-5 and TRBJ2-2, with D hard to call. The V gene's germline CDR1 is MNHEY and CDR2 SVGAGI. V lost 5 bases to trimming and J lost 2 bases, with 9 bases between them. The CDR3 is 14 residues long. The CDR3 region has the DNA TGTGCCAGCAGTAGTCTAGGAAACACCGGGGAGCTGTTTTTT. Amino acids: CASSSLGNTGELFF.

The chain joins TRBV4-3 to TRBJ1-4; weak D call: TRBD1 (5 bases). V lost 3 bases and J 5 bases, leaving 13 bases between the germline ends. Germline values: CDR1 LGHNA, CDR2 YSLEER. The CDR3 has 15 amino acids. The CDR3 reads CASSQDGGRNEKLFF. In nucleotides, the CDR3 is TGCGCCAGCAGCCAGGACGGGGGTCGGAATGAAAAACTGTTTTTT.

This clone was recorded many times. This rearrangement joins TRBV6-2 or TRBV6-3 to TRBJ2-1; 15 bases line up with TRBD2. CDR1 and CDR2 (germline): MNHEY, SVGEGT. V shed 5 bases, J shed 7 bases, and the junction held 3 bases outside the gene matches. The CDR3 is 15 amino acids. CDR3: CASSGLAGGLNEQFF. CDR3 bases: TGTGCCAGCAGTGGACTAGCGGGGGGGTTGAATGAGCAGTTCTTC.

The V gene is TRBV7-6, the J gene TRBJ2-2; TRBD2 matches at 9 bases. The length of the CDR3 is 16 residues. Germline-derived CDR1 and CDR2 are SGHVS and FNYEAQ. After removal of 0 bases from V and 3 bases from J, the junction contained 2 bases not matched to a gene. The CDR3 spells CASSLAAGGYTGELFF. The CDR3 nucleotides are TGTGCCAGCAGCTTAGCAGCGGGGGGCTACACCGGGGAGCTGTTTTTT.

V gene TRBV27 combines with J gene TRBJ2-1; tentative D call: TRBD2 (6 bases). CDR3 length: 12 amino acids. V was cut by 3 bases and J by 10 bases, with 10 bases left in between. Germline CDR1 reads MNHEY; CDR2 reads SMNVEV (reference sequence). CDR3 residues: CASSFGTLEQFF. The CDR3 DNA is TGTGCCAGCAGTTTTGGGACTTTGGAGCAGTTCTTC.

This chain joins TRBV6-5 and TRBJ2-7, with 8 nucleotides matching TRBD1. The germline V gene encodes CDR1 MNHEY and CDR2 SVGAGI. The CDR3 is made up of 15 amino acids. V shed 6 bases and J 4 bases; nucleotides not matched to a gene: 11. The CDR3 DNA reads as TGTGCCAGCAGGCGACAGGGGCAGGGCCTTTACGAGCAGTACTTC. Translated: CASRRQGQGLYEQYF.

V and J are TRBV7-9 and TRBJ1-1, with D possibly matching TRBD1 (5 bases). The germline V and J ends were trimmed by 5 bases and 5 bases, with 21 bases remaining between them. Germline V gives CDR1 SEHNR, CDR2 FQNEAQ (reference sequence). The length of the CDR3 is 16 residues. In DNA form, the CDR3 reads TGTGCCAGCAGCAATGCCATCCAGGGAATTGGGACTGAAGCTTTCTTT. Protein sequence: CASSNAIQGIGTEAFF.

This sequence joins TRBV7-8 and TRBJ2-2, with 7 bases identical to TRBD2. Germline lookup yields CDR1 SGHVS and CDR2 FQNEAQ. The CDR3 runs to 16 residues. V trimming: 2 bases; J trimming: 2 bases; junction bases outside the gene matches: 5. CDR3 in DNA: TGTGCCAGCAGCTTAAAGACTAGCCCAAACACCGGGGAGCTGTTTTTT. Translating it yields CASSLKTSPNTGELFF.

The V and J genes are TRBV11-2 and TRBJ2-2; TRBD1 matches 8 bases. The V segment lost 4 bases and the J segment 4 bases; nucleotides outside the gene matches: 5. The CDR3 consists of 15 residues. In germline, CDR1 is SGHAT, CDR2 FQNNGV. The CDR3 is CASSSGQAATGELFF. Here the CDR3 DNA reads TGTGCCAGCAGCTCGGGACAGGCGGCCACCGGGGAGCTGTTTTTT.

This chain joins TRBV27 and TRBJ2-7; the match to TRBD2 covers 9 bases. The J segment lost 1 base and the V segment lost 2 bases, leaving 3 bases of the junction unmatched. Per germline, CDR1 MNHEY and CDR2 SMNVEV (reference sequence). The CDR3 extends over 15 amino acids. For the CDR3, the DNA is TGTGCCAGCAGTTTAATGGCGGGGGGGTCCTACGAGCAGTACTTC. Protein: CASSLMAGGSYEQYF.

The V and J genes are TRBV19 and TRBJ1-2, with unresolved D. The germline V and J ends were trimmed by 6 bases and 4 bases, with 9 bases remaining between them. This CDR3 contains 12 residues. Germline V gives CDR1 LNHDA, CDR2 SQIVND (reference sequence). CDR3: CASRKLGYGYTF. The CDR3, as DNA: TGTGCCAGTAGGAAACTTGGCTATGGCTACACCTTC.

The chain joins TRBV5-1 to TRBJ2-1; 7 bases are a match to TRBD2. The CDR3 consists of 14 residues. V trimming: 0 bases; J trimming: 5 bases; junction bases outside the gene matches: 2. Germline V lookup: CDR1 SGHRS, CDR2 YFSETQ. The CDR3 here is CASSLGEGHNEQFF. CDR3 sequence (DNA): TGCGCCAGCAGCTTGGGGGAGGGGCACAATGAGCAGTTCTTC.

This clone was detected once. The V call is TRBV6-4, the J call TRBJ1-1, with D tentatively TRBD1 (6 bases). Trimming pared 5 bases from V and 1 base from J, leaving 11 bases between. The CDR3 consists of 14 residues. From germline, CDR1 is MRHNA and CDR2 SNTAGT. The CDR3 DNA reads TGTGCCAGCAGTCCCTCACAGGGGAACACTGAAGCTTTCTTT. Amino acid sequence: CASSPSQGNTEAFF.

The chain carries TRBV7-9 and TRBJ2-1, with 7 bases that match TRBD2. Trimming at V came to 1 base and at J to 0 bases, leaving 9 bases not matched to a gene. Germline lookup yields CDR1 SEHNR and CDR2 FQNEAQ (reference sequence). The CDR3 runs to 18 residues. The CDR3 protein is CASSLEGLGSSSYNEQFF. The CDR3 bases are TGTGCCAGCAGCTTAGAAGGACTAGGATCGAGCTCCTACAATGAGCAGTTCTTC. The complete variable domain, with remaining parts taken from reference TRBV7-9 and TRBJ2-1, reads DTGVSQNPRHKITKRGQNVTFRCDPISEHNRLYWYRQTLGQGPEFLTYFQNEAQLEKSRLLSDRFSAERPKGSFSTLEIQRTEQGDSAMYLCASSLEGLGSSSYNEQFFGPGTRLTVL.

This chain connects TRBV19 to TRBJ1-6, with TRBD1 as a possible D gene (5 bases). The ends were cut back, 5 bases at V and 4 bases at J, with 9 bases in the middle. CDR1 is LNHDA and CDR2 is SQIVND in the germline V gene (reference sequence). This CDR3 is built from 14 residues. The CDR3 protein is CASSVTDYNSPLHF. The DNA of the CDR3 is TGTGCCAGTAGTGTGACAGATTATAATTCACCCCTCCACTTT.